This T cell receptor (beta chain) was captured by sequencing in a study of T cell clones after liver transplantation. Study-level information: Patients counted as tolerant after at least one year off all immunosuppression, enzymes not exceeding twice normal.

The germline gives CDR1 MNHEY, CDR2 SMNVEV (reference sequence). The trim removed 5 bases at V and 6 bases at J, leaving 7 bases unmatched. CDR3 length: 14 amino acids. Only in-frame clones appear in the TCRdb table, and some are missing; sequencing was by immunoSEQ multiplex PCR. The sample has roughly 19,000 clones; 80% to 90% are singletons. This clone came up a few times. Sample: CD8+ T cells from blood, taken approximately 45 months after liver transplant. The chain carries TRBV27 and TRBJ2-1; TRBD2 matches 7 bases. The receptor comes from a human patient who received a liver transplant. Some T cells may be the graft donor's. Here the CDR3 DNA reads TGTGCCAGCAGTCCTAGCGGTCGCCCCAATGAGCAGTTCTTC. Amino acid sequence: CASSPSGRPNEQFF.